This TCR beta chain comes out of a study of blood T cell repertoires in COVID-19. Study-wide context: The United States, Italy and Spain supplied acute and convalescent COVID-19 samples. Sources were T cells, B-cell-depleted T cells, or PBMCs; the material itself was cDNA or gDNA.

In the authors' methods: Amplification from reference gene primers served as the basis for estimated nucleated cell counts. TCRdb keeps only in-frame clones here, not all; method: immunoSEQ multiplex PCR. V and J calls and clone size come straight from that table; D and trimming were deduced from the DNA. Of 90,000 to 130,000 clones in the sample, 70% to 90% are singletons; the top ten hold less than 1.5%. The CDR3 runs to 16 residues. V was clipped by 1 base and J by 4 bases; unmatched bases: 8. Germline V gene data show CDR1 as LGHNA and CDR2 as YNFKEQ. The sequenced sample was peripheral blood. The TCR originated in a man between 40 and 49 years old with acute or convalescent COVID-19. J is TRBJ2-3 and V is TRBV4-2; 7 bases agree with TRBD2. The CDR3: CASSQVVSGGPDTQYF. The CDR3 coding sequence is TGTGCCAGCAGCCAAGTTGTGTCGGGGGGACCAGATACGCAGTATTTT.